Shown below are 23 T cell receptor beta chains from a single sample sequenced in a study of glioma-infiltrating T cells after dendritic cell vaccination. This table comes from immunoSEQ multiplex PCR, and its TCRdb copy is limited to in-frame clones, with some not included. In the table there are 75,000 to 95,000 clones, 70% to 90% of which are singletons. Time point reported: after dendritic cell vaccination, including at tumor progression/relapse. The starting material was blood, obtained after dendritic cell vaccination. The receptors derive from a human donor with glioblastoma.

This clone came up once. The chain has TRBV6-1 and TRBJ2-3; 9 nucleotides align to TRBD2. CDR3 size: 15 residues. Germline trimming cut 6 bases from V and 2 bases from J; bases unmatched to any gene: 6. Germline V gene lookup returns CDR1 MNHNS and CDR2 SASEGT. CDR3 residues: CASRRTSASTDTQYF. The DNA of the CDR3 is TGTGCCAGCAGACGGACTAGCGCCTCCACAGATACGCAGTATTTT.

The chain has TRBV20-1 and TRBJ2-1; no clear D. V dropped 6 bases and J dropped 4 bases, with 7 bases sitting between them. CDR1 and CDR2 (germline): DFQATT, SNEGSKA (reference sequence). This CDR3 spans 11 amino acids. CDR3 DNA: TGCAGTGCGTGGAGTTACAATGAGCAGTTCTTC. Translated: CSAWSYNEQFF.

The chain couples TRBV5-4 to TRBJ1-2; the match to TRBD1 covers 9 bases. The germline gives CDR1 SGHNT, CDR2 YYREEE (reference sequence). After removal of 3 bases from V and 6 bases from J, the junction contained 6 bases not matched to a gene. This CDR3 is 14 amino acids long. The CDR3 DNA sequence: TGTGCCAGCAGCTGGGCGGGACAGGGTCATGGCTACACCTTC. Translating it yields CASSWAGQGHGYTF.

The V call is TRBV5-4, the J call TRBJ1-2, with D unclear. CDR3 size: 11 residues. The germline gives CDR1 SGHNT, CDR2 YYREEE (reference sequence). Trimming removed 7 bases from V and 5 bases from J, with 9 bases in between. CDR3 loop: CASHPSYGYTF. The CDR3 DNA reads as TGTGCCAGCCACCCTAGTTATGGCTACACCTTC.

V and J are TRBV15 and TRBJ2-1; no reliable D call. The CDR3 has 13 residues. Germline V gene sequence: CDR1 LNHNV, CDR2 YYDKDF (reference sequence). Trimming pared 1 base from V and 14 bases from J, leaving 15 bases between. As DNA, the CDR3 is TGTGCCACCAGCAGAGGGTTTGGAGAAAAGGAGTTCTTC. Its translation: CATSRGFGEKEFF. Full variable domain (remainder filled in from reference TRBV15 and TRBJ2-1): DAMVIQNPRYQVTQFGKPVTLSCSQTLNHNVMYWYQQKSSQAPKLLFHYYDKDFNNEADTPDNFQSRRPNTSFCFLDIRSPGLGDTAMYLCATSRGFGEKEFFGPGTRLTVL.

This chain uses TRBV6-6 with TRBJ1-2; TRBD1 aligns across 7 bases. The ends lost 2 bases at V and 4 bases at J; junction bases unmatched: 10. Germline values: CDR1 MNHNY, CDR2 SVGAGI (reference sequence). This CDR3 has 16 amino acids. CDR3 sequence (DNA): TGTGCCAGCAGTTACCCCGCGACAGGGAACCGCTATGGCTACACCTTC. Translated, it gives CASSYPATGNRYGYTF.

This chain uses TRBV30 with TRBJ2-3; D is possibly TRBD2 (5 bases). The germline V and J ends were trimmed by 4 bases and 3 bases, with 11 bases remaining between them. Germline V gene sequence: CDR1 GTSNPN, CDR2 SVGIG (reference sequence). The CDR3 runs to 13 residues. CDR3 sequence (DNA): TGTGCCTGGAAAGAGGGTTGGACAGATACGCAGTATTTT. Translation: CAWKEGWTDTQYF.

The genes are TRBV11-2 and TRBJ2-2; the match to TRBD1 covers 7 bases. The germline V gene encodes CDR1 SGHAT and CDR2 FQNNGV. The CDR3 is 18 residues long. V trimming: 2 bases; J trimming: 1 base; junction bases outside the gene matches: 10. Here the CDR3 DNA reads TGTGCCAGCAGCTTATTATTCCGACAGGGCAAGAACACCGGGGAGCTGTTTTTT. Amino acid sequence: CASSLLFRQGKNTGELFF. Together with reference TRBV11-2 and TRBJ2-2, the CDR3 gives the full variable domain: EAGVAQSPRYKIIEKRQSVAFWCNPISGHATLYWYQQILGQGPKLLIQFQNNGVVDDSQLPKDRFSAERLKGVDSTLKIQPAKLEDSAVYLCASSLLFRQGKNTGELFFGEGSRLTVL.

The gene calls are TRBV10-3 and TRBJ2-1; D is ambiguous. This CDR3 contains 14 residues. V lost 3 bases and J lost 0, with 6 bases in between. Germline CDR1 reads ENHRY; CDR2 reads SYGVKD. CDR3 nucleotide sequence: TGTGCCATCAGTGACGTCCTCTCCTACAATGAGCAGTTCTTC. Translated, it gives CAISDVLSYNEQFF.

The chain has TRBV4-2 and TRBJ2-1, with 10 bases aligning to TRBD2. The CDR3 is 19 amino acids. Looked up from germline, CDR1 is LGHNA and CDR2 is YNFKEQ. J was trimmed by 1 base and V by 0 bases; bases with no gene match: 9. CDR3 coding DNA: TGTGCCAGCAGCCAAGACTCCCTAGCGGGGGTTCAATCCTACAATGAGCAGTTCTTC. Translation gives CASSQDSLAGVQSYNEQFF.

The CDR3 DNA follows: TGCGCCAGCTCCCCTCTTCAGCAGGGGGGAGGAGATACGCAGTATTTT. Its translation is CASSPLQQGGGDTQYF. The rearrangement joins TRBV5-1 to TRBJ2-3, with D possibly being TRBD1 (7 bases). The germline V and J ends were trimmed by 7 bases and 5 bases, with 23 bases remaining between them. The CDR3 extends over 16 amino acids. Looked up from germline, CDR1 is SGHRS and CDR2 is YFSETQ.

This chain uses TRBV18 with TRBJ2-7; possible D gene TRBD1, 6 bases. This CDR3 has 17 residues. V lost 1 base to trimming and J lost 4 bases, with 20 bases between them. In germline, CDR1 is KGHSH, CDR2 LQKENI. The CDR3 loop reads CASSPLAISRGVYEQYF. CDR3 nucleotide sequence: TGTGCCAGCTCACCACTGGCTATAAGCAGGGGTGTTTACGAGCAGTACTTC.

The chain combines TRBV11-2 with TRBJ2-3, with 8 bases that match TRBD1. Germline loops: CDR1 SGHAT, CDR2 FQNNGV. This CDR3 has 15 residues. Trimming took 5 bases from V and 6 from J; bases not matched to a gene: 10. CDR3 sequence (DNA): TGTGCCAGCAGCCGAGGACAGGGTAGCTGGGATACGCAGTATTTT. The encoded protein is CASSRGQGSWDTQYF.

The CDR3 DNA follows: TGTGCCAGCAGCGTCAACCCTAGCGGGGGGGCCGGGGAGCTGTTTTTT. The encoded protein is CASSVNPSGGAGELFF. The chain recombines TRBV9 with TRBJ2-2, with 12 positions matching TRBD2. Trimming at V came to 2 bases and at J to 6 bases, leaving 5 bases not matched to a gene. Germline lookup yields CDR1 SGDLS and CDR2 YYNGEE. CDR3 size: 16 residues.

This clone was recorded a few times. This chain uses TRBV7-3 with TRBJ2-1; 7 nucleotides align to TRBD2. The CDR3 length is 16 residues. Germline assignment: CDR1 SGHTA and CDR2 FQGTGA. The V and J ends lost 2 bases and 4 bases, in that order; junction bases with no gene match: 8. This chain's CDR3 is CASSLRGGQSYNEQFF. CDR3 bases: TGTGCCAGCAGCTTACGGGGAGGGCAATCTTACAATGAGCAGTTCTTC.

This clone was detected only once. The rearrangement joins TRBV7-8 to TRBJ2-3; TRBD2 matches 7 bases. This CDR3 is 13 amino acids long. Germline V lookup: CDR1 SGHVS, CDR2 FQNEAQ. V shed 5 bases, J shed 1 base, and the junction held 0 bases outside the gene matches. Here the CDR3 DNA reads TGTGCCAGCAGCGGACTAGGCACAGATACGCAGTATTTT. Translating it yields CASSGLGTDTQYF.

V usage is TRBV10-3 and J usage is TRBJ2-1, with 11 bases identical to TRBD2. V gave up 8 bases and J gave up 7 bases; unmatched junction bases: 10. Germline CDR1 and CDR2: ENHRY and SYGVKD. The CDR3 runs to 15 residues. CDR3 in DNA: TGTGCCATCCCCGGACTAGCGGGCCTGATTAATGAGCAGTTCTTC. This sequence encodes CAIPGLAGLINEQFF.

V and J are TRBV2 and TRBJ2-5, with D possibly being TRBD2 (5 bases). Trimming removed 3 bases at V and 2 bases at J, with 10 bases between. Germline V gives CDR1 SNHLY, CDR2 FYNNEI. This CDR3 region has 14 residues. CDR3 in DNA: TGTGCCAGCAGTGATCGGGGTGGGCAAGAGACCCAGTACTTC. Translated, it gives CASSDRGGQETQYF.

CDR3 DNA sequence: TGCAGCGTTGGAGATACTAACTATGGCTACACCTTC. It translates to CSVGDTNYGYTF. This chain joins TRBV29-1 and TRBJ1-2; D is uncertain. The CDR3 runs to 12 residues. Germline lookup yields CDR1 SQVTM and CDR2 ANQGSEA. V shed 4 bases and J shed 0 bases, with 6 bases lying between them. The whole variable domain, remainder taken from reference TRBV29-1 and TRBJ1-2, is SAVISQKPSRDICQRGTSLTIQCQVDSQVTMMFWYRQQPGQSLTLIATANQGSEATYESGFVIDKFPISRPNLTFSTLTVSNMSPEDSSIYLCSVGDTNYGYTFGSGTRLTVV.

CDR3 loop: CASSRDYNNEQFF. The CDR3 nucleotides read TGTGCCAGCAGCCGGGACTACAACAATGAGCAGTTCTTC. The chain uses TRBV5-8 and TRBJ2-1, with 7 nucleotides matching TRBD2. The germline V gene encodes CDR1 SGHTS and CDR2 YDEGEE. The CDR3 has 13 residues. Trimming cost V 4 bases and J 5 bases; bases outside gene matches: 3.

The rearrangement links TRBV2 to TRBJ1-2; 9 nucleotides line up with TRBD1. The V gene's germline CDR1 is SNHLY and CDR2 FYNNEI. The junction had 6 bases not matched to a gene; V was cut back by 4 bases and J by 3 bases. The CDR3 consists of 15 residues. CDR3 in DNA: TGTGCCAGCAGTGCCCCCCGGACAGGGGACTATGGCTACACCTTC. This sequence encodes CASSAPRTGDYGYTF.

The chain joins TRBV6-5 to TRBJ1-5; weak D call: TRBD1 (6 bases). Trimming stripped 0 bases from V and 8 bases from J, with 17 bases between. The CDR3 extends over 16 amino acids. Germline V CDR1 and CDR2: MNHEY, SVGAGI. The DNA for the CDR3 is TGTGCCAGCAGTTACTCATCAGGCGGGGGCCGGGAGCCCCAGCATTTT. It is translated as CASSYSSGGGREPQHF.

The CDR3: CASHRSSQETQYF. The CDR3 bases are TGTGCCAGCCACAGGTCCTCCCAAGAGACCCAGTACTTC. This sequence joins TRBV6-6 and TRBJ2-5; D is possibly TRBD1 (5 bases). V was trimmed by 8 bases and J by 1 base, leaving 11 bases between them. This CDR3 is built from 13 residues. Germline CDR1 and CDR2: MNHNY and SVGAGI (reference sequence).